Listed here are 21 T cell receptor beta chains from one sample, sequenced in a study of T-cell memory formation after mild COVID-19. TCRdb recomputed calls from the 5' RACE reads with MiXCR, one row per CDR3 protein. There are tens of thousands of distinct CDR3 sequences in the sample; more than 13% occur only once, and 39% lies in the top ten. The sample was PBMCs or a T cell subset sorted from them (not recorded which). Receptors were obtained from a young man who had mild COVID-19 (a few samples of this study predate the infection). Cell type and time point are not known.

This clonotype has just a few counts. V gene TRBV7-9 combines with J gene TRBJ2-1; the D is unclear. V dropped 5 bases and J dropped 6 bases, with 5 bases sitting between them. From germline, CDR1 is SEHNR and CDR2 FQNEAQ (reference sequence). This CDR3 is built from 11 residues. The CDR3 DNA reads TGTGCCAGCAGCACGGGCAATGAGCAGTTCTTC. Protein sequence: CASSTGNEQFF.

V gene TRBV5-1 combines with J gene TRBJ2-1, with 9 positions matching TRBD1. J was trimmed by 4 bases and V by 4 bases; bases with no gene match: 3. Germline CDR1 SGHRS, CDR2 YFSETQ. The CDR3 sequence is 14 residues long. CDR3 sequence (DNA): TGCGCCAGCAGCACGGGACAGGGTTACAATGAGCAGTTCTTC. Encoded protein: CASSTGQGYNEQFF.

The rearrangement links TRBV6-5 to TRBJ1-3; D may be TRBD1 (5 bases). CDR3 length: 15 residues. The V gene's germline CDR1 is MNHEY and CDR2 SVGAGI. Trimming removed 6 bases from V and 4 bases from J, with 16 bases in between. The CDR3 is CASSEGTFGGNTIYF. DNA of the CDR3: TGTGCCAGCAGCGAAGGGACTTTCGGGGGAAACACCATATATTTT.

This chain links TRBV4-3 with TRBJ2-7; possible D gene TRBD1, 7 bases. Germline V CDR1 and CDR2: LGHNA, YSLEER. V was cut by 0 bases and J by 2 bases, with 17 bases left in between. This CDR3 contains 17 residues. The CDR3 DNA follows: TGCGCCAGCAGCCAAGATATCATGGACAGGACTACCTACGAGCAGTACTTC. Translation: CASSQDIMDRTTYEQYF.

The rearrangement links TRBV20-1 to TRBJ1-1; perhaps TRBD1 as D (5 bases). V was cut by 6 bases and J by 0 bases, with 11 bases left in between. Germline assignment: CDR1 DFQATT and CDR2 SNEGSKA (reference sequence). This CDR3 has 13 amino acids. The CDR3 DNA sequence: TGCAGTGCAAGGGACGGCATGAACACTGAAGCTTTCTTT. It specifies CSARDGMNTEAFF.

This clonotype was seen only a few times. CDR3 in amino acids: CASSYSWAGANVLTF. In DNA form, the CDR3 reads TGTGCCAGCAGTTACTCATGGGCTGGGGCCAACGTCCTGACTTTC. The chain is built from TRBV6-2 or TRBV6-3 and TRBJ2-6; D is undetermined. This CDR3 spans 15 amino acids. V lost 0 bases to trimming and J lost 2 bases, with 5 bases between them. Germline lookup yields CDR1 MNHEY and CDR2 SVGEGT.

The chain couples TRBV7-9 to TRBJ1-1; D not certain. The CDR3 contains 15 residues. Trimming removed 0 bases from V and 0 bases from J, with 8 bases in between. CDR1 is SEHNR and CDR2 is FQNEAQ in the germline V gene (reference sequence). The CDR3 loop reads CASSLADGMNTEAFF. CDR3 DNA: TGTGCCAGCAGCTTAGCCGATGGCATGAACACTGAAGCTTTCTTT.

This clonotype came up a few times. The DNA for the CDR3 is TGTGCCAGCGGCGGGGACGGGAGAAACACTGAAGCTTTCTTT. Amino acid sequence: CASGGDGRNTEAFF. The chain recombines TRBV7-9 with TRBJ1-1, with D possibly matching TRBD1 (5 bases). Germline CDR1 reads SEHNR; CDR2 reads FQNEAQ (reference sequence). V shed 8 bases and J shed 2 bases, with 15 bases lying between them. This CDR3 region has 14 residues.

The chain joins TRBV7-9 to TRBJ2-2; 13 bases agree with TRBD2. The CDR3 has 17 amino acids. CDR1 and CDR2 from the germline V gene are SEHNR and FQNEAQ (reference sequence). J gave up 1 base and V 4 bases, and 3 bases lay outside the gene matches. The CDR3 DNA is TGTGCCAGCAGCTCATGGACTAGCGGGGGGAACACCGGGGAGCTGTTTTTT. It is translated as CASSSWTSGGNTGELFF.

This clonotype has more than one count but fewer than ten. The chain recombines TRBV29-1 with TRBJ1-2; a possible D gene is TRBD1 (6 bases). The CDR3 runs to 14 residues. Looked up from germline, CDR1 is SQVTM and CDR2 is ANQGSEA. The V gene lost 0 bases and the J gene lost 5 bases, with 13 bases spanning the gap. CDR3: CSVEEDSYTYGYTF. In DNA form, the CDR3 reads TGCAGCGTTGAAGAGGACAGTTATACTTATGGCTACACCTTC.

The CDR3 DNA reads TGTGCCAGCAGCTTGGGACAGAACTACGAGCAGTACTTC. Its protein is CASSLGQNYEQYF. The chain uses TRBV9 and TRBJ2-7; 7 bases are a match to TRBD1. V was pared by 4 bases and J by 3 bases, with 4 bases of the junction left unmatched. The CDR3 contains 13 residues. From germline, CDR1 is SGDLS and CDR2 YYNGEE.

V and J are TRBV9 and TRBJ2-1; 9 nucleotides line up with TRBD2. Germline loops: CDR1 SGDLS, CDR2 YYNGEE. This CDR3 has 16 residues. The V segment lost 0 bases and the J segment 2 bases; nucleotides outside the gene matches: 3. In nucleotides, the CDR3 is TGTGCCAGCAGCGTAGACAGCGGGGGGCCCTACAATGAGCAGTTCTTC. As protein: CASSVDSGGPYNEQFF.

This chain joins TRBV29-1 and TRBJ1-1; 8 nucleotides align to TRBD1. In germline, CDR1 is SQVTM, CDR2 ANQGSEA. CDR3 length: 13 residues. V dropped 4 bases and J dropped 8; count of bases not matched to a gene: 9. Here the CDR3 DNA reads TGCAGCGTTGGGACAGGGCGGGATACAGAAGCTTTCTTT. Protein sequence: CSVGTGRDTEAFF.

The chain is built from TRBV7-2 and TRBJ2-3, with D unresolved. Germline V gene data show CDR1 as SGHTA and CDR2 as FQGNSA. There are 14 residues in the CDR3. V lost 4 bases and J 0 bases, leaving 8 bases between the germline ends. The CDR3 protein is CASSSQHSTDTQYF. As DNA, the CDR3 is TGTGCCAGCAGCTCCCAGCATAGCACAGATACGCAGTATTTT.

This clonotype was detected a few times. This chain links TRBV5-1 with TRBJ2-1; D unclear. Trimming removed 4 bases at V and 2 bases at J, with 10 bases between. Germline V CDR1 and CDR2: SGHRS, YFSETQ. CDR3 length: 14 amino acids. The CDR3 loop is CASSATRAYNEQFF. The CDR3 DNA reads TGCGCCAGCAGCGCTACTCGGGCCTACAATGAGCAGTTCTTC.

This clonotype has just a few counts. The chain couples TRBV29-1 to TRBJ1-2; tentatively, D is TRBD1 (6 bases). Trimming stripped 6 bases from V and 3 bases from J, with 14 bases between. The CDR3 totals 13 residues. CDR1 and CDR2 (germline): SQVTM, ANQGSEA. This CDR3 is CSVPSRGDYGYTF. DNA of the CDR3: TGCAGCGTCCCTTCCAGGGGCGACTATGGCTACACCTTC.

This clonotype was counted between two and nine times. This chain links TRBV6-2 or TRBV6-3 with TRBJ2-3, with a possible D match to TRBD1 (7 bases). The CDR3 has 15 residues. V lost 6 bases and J 9 bases, leaving 22 bases between the germline ends. Germline lookup yields CDR1 MNHEY and CDR2 SVGEGT. CDR3: CASSYAQQGGETQYF. For the CDR3, the DNA is TGTGCCAGCAGCTACGCGCAGCAGGGGGGTGAAACGCAGTATTTT.

This clonotype was found once. The J gene is TRBJ1-1, the V gene TRBV29-1; D may be TRBD1 (6 bases). The V gene lost 5 bases and the J gene lost 5 bases, with 15 bases spanning the gap. Looked up from germline, CDR1 is SQVTM and CDR2 is ANQGSEA. There are 13 residues in the CDR3. CDR3 loop: CSVLGGRGTEAFF. The CDR3 DNA follows: TGCAGCGTTCTTGGGGGCAGAGGAACTGAAGCTTTCTTT.

The chain combines TRBV6-1 with TRBJ2-7, with a tentative D call TRBD1 (6 bases). The CDR3 contains 14 residues. V was trimmed by 4 bases and J by 0 bases, leaving 10 bases between them. Germline V gene sequence: CDR1 MNHNS, CDR2 SASEGT. DNA of the CDR3: TGTGCCAGCAGTGGATTGGACAGCTCCTACGAGCAGTACTTC. It specifies CASSGLDSSYEQYF.

The rearrangement links TRBV7-3 to TRBJ2-4, with 9 positions matching TRBD1. This CDR3 is built from 13 residues. CDR1 and CDR2 (germline): SGHTA, FQGTGA. The trim removed 5 bases at V and 7 bases at J, leaving 3 bases unmatched. Here the CDR3 reads CASSHGQGNIQYF. DNA of the CDR3: TGTGCCAGCAGCCACGGACAGGGGAACATTCAGTACTTC.

The chain joins TRBV7-8 to TRBJ2-5; a weak D match, TRBD2 (6 bases). V lost 1 base and J 5 bases, leaving 17 bases between the germline ends. CDR1 and CDR2 from the germline V gene are SGHVS and FQNEAQ. The CDR3 consists of 16 residues. As DNA, the CDR3 is TGTGCCAGCAGCTTAGAAATTACTAGCAACGAGGAGACCCAGTACTTC. This sequence encodes CASSLEITSNEETQYF. Variable domain in full (rest from reference TRBV7-8 and TRBJ2-5): GAGVSQSPRYKVAKRGQDVALRCDPISGHVSLFWYQQALGQGPEFLTYFQNEAQLDKSGLPSDRFFAERPEGSVSTLKIQRTQQEDSAVYLCASSLEITSNEETQYFGPGTRLLVL.